Presented here are 15 T cell receptor beta chains from one specimen sequenced in a study of T cells in Graves' hyperthyroidism and ophthalmopathy. Amplified TCR beta CDR3 regions came from RNA transcripts. HTBI primers were the set used in a first-round RT-PCR of the TCR CDR3. TCRdb processed the multiplex PCR reads anew with MiXCR; each CDR3 protein has one entry. This sample has under 600,000 distinct CDR3 sequences, with more than 15% found just once. Sequencing was carried out using blood. The receptors come from a woman aged 40 to 50 with Graves' ophthalmopathy.

In this sample, this clonotype turned up many times. CDR3 region: CASIMDSRYSNQPQHF. The CDR3 region has the DNA TGTGCCAGCATAATGGACAGCCGTTATAGCAATCAGCCCCAGCATTTT. The chain uses TRBV28 and TRBJ1-5; D is possibly TRBD1 (6 bases). V was cut by 7 bases and J by 0 bases, with 16 bases left in between. Germline CDR1 and CDR2: MDHEN and SYDVKM. The CDR3 spans 16 residues.

This clonotype was found many times. The CDR3 bases are TGTGCCTGGGGGGCAGCGCCAAACCAAGAGACCCAGTACTTC. Its protein product is CAWGAAPNQETQYF. The rearrangement links TRBV30 to TRBJ2-5; D may be TRBD1 (5 bases). Trimming shortened V by 5 bases and J by 0 bases, and 13 bases separated the two germline ends. The CDR3 has 14 amino acids. The germline V gene encodes CDR1 GTSNPN and CDR2 SVGIG (reference sequence).

This clonotype was seen repeatedly, ten times or more. The genes are TRBV7-3 and TRBJ2-1, with 14 bases identical to TRBD2. Germline V gene sequence: CDR1 SGHTA, CDR2 FQGTGA. V lost 6 bases and J lost 3; bases outside the gene matches: 13. This CDR3 has 19 amino acids. The CDR3 here is CASSVPTSGRALRYNEQFF. In nucleotides, the CDR3 is TGTGCCAGCAGTGTACCGACTAGCGGGAGGGCCCTGCGCTACAATGAGCAGTTCTTC.

In its sample, this clonotype was seen many times. The CDR3 loop reads CASSLFRDRSYEQYF. The CDR3 DNA reads as TGTGCCAGCAGCTTATTCCGGGACAGGTCCTACGAGCAGTACTTC. The chain recombines TRBV11-2 with TRBJ2-7; TRBD1 matches at 8 bases. V lost 2 bases, J lost 1 base, and 4 bases stayed unmatched. The V gene's germline CDR1 is SGHAT and CDR2 FQNNGV. The CDR3 is made up of 15 amino acids.

This clonotype was recorded a few times. This sequence joins TRBV7-9 and TRBJ2-5; D possibly uses TRBD1 or TRBD2 (6 bases each). The V end was cut by 5 bases, the J end by 4 bases, with 17 bases between. The germline gives CDR1 SEHNR, CDR2 FQNEAQ (reference sequence). The length of the CDR3 is 15 residues. The CDR3 reads CASSRTGAVGETQYF. CDR3 nucleotide sequence: TGTGCCAGCAGCCGGACGGGGGCCGTGGGAGAGACCCAGTACTTC. The full variable domain, in which reference TRBV7-9 and TRBJ2-5 provide the parts outside the CDR3, is DTGVSQNPRHKITKRGQNVTFRCDPISEHNRLYWYRQTLGQGPEFLTYFQNEAQLEKSRLLSDRFSAERPKGSFSTLEIQRTEQGDSAMYLCASSRTGAVGETQYFGPGTRLLVL.

V usage is TRBV7-9 and J usage is TRBJ1-3, with a weak D call TRBD1 (5 bases). The CDR3 runs to 13 residues. Trimming shortened V by 7 bases and J by 4 bases, and 11 bases separated the two germline ends. CDR1 and CDR2 from the germline V gene are SEHNR and FQNEAQ (reference sequence). CDR3 residues: CASNPGPGNTIYF. The CDR3 region has the DNA TGTGCCAGCAACCCGGGGCCGGGAAACACCATATATTTT.

This clonotype was seen ten or more times. This rearrangement joins TRBV28 to TRBJ2-1; the D is unclear. Trimming cost V 8 bases and J 8 bases, with 13 bases left between them. CDR3 length: 12 amino acids. Germline CDR1 and CDR2: MDHEN and SYDVKM. CDR3 loop: CASRLPGHEQFF. DNA for the CDR3: TGTGCCAGCCGACTCCCCGGGCATGAGCAGTTCTTC.

The V gene is TRBV6-2 or TRBV6-3, the J gene TRBJ2-1, with a tentative D call TRBD2 (6 bases). Looked up from germline, CDR1 is MNHEY and CDR2 is SVGEGT. V was trimmed by 2 bases and J by 0 bases, leaving 17 bases between them. The CDR3 covers 18 residues. The CDR3 DNA reads as TGTGCCAGCAGTTACGTTGGGGGGTACGGTTCCTCCTACAATGAGCAGTTCTTC. Translated: CASSYVGGYGSSYNEQFF.

The chain is built from TRBV5-1 and TRBJ2-5; perhaps TRBD1 as D (6 bases). V gave up 6 bases and J gave up 4 bases, with 7 bases separating them. CDR3 length equals 11 residues. Germline values: CDR1 SGHRS, CDR2 YFSETQ. CDR3 region: CASKGGETQYF. The CDR3 nucleotides read TGCGCCAGCAAAGGGGGAGAGACCCAGTACTTC.

V gene TRBV5-4 combines with J gene TRBJ2-7; D not resolved. The germline V gene has CDR1 SGHNT and CDR2 YYREEE (reference sequence). CDR3 length: 14 residues. V lost 4 bases and J lost 0, with 11 bases in between. The CDR3 sequence: CASSMGQSSYEQYF. CDR3 coding DNA: TGTGCCAGCAGCATGGGCCAAAGCTCCTACGAGCAGTACTTC.

The chain recombines TRBV20-1 with TRBJ2-7; TRBD2 agrees at 10 bases. Per germline, CDR1 DFQATT and CDR2 SNEGSKA (reference sequence). This CDR3 contains 15 residues. V trimming: 4 bases; J trimming: 3 bases; junction bases outside the gene matches: 9. The chain's CDR3 is CSAIWFASGSYEQYF. The CDR3 DNA is TGCAGTGCTATATGGTTTGCTAGCGGGAGCTACGAGCAGTACTTC.

The rearrangement uses TRBV9 and TRBJ2-1; 7 bases are a match to TRBD1. CDR3 length: 15 amino acids. The germline gives CDR1 SGDLS, CDR2 YYNGEE. V gave up 3 bases and J gave up 12 bases; unmatched junction bases: 15. DNA of the CDR3: TGTGCCAGCAGCGGCGGACAGGATGCCGGAGCCAGGCAGTTCTTC. Its translation: CASSGGQDAGARQFF.

A few counts support this clonotype. The rearrangement joins TRBV12-3 or TRBV12-4 to TRBJ2-2, with a weak D call TRBD2 (5 bases). Trimming took 4 bases from V and 4 from J, leaving 7 bases between them. CDR3 size: 13 residues. This chain's CDR3 is CASSSGITGELFF. The DNA of the CDR3 is TGTGCCAGCAGTTCCGGGATCACCGGGGAGCTGTTTTTT.

This chain connects TRBV24-1 to TRBJ2-3, with D possibly being TRBD1 (6 bases). The V and J ends lost 9 bases and 2 bases respectively, with 11 bases between them. Germline V gives CDR1 KGHDR, CDR2 SFDVKD. CDR3 length equals 13 residues. The CDR3 nucleotides are TGTGCCACCCAATGGGGGCCCACAGATACGCAGTATTTT. Translated, it gives CATQWGPTDTQYF.

The chain couples TRBV24-1 to TRBJ1-1; D call uncertain. CDR3 length: 13 residues. Germline CDR1 KGHDR, CDR2 SFDVKD. The ends were cut back, 6 bases at V and 1 base at J, with 8 bases in the middle. In DNA form, the CDR3 reads TGTGCCACCAGTCGGGGTCGGAACACTGAAGCTTTCTTT. Translating it yields CATSRGRNTEAFF.